Below are 25 T cell receptor beta chains sequenced from a single sample in a study of cytomegalovirus exposure and HLA in healthy donors. A multiplex PCR was run with 60 Vbeta primers and 13 Jbeta primers. Using immunoSEQ multiplex PCR, the repertoire was profiled, and TCRdb retains in-frame clones only, with some absent. The data contain roughly 110,000 clones, 65% to 85% of them seen just once; the ten biggest clones take up 2.5% to 3.5%. The sample was PBMCs. The source is a male donor in good health and CMV-seropositive.

The chain carries TRBV6-5 and TRBJ1-2; D is perhaps TRBD1 (5 bases). This CDR3 has 14 amino acids. V lost 2 bases to trimming and J lost 6 bases, with 13 bases between them. Germline CDR1 MNHEY, CDR2 SVGAGI. This CDR3 reads CASSYMGGADGYTF. CDR3 DNA: TGTGCCAGCAGTTACATGGGAGGGGCCGATGGCTACACCTTC.

V usage is TRBV18 and J usage is TRBJ1-1; 10 bases agree with TRBD1. The J segment lost 0 bases and the V segment lost 6 bases, leaving 7 bases of the junction unmatched. Germline V gives CDR1 KGHSH, CDR2 LQKENI. The CDR3 spans 16 residues. The CDR3: CASSEGTGVMNTEAFF. Written as DNA, the CDR3 is TGTGCCAGCTCGGAAGGGACAGGGGTGATGAACACTGAAGCTTTCTTT.

V usage is TRBV7-6 and J usage is TRBJ2-7, with 12 bases that match TRBD1. V lost 5 bases to trimming and J lost 5 bases; unmatched junction nucleotides: 13. This CDR3 comprises 17 residues. Germline V CDR1 and CDR2: SGHVS, FNYEAQ. The CDR3 sequence is CASSERWGTGGADEQYF. CDR3 nucleotides: TGTGCCAGCAGCGAGAGGTGGGGGACAGGGGGCGCAGACGAGCAGTACTTC.

The chain carries TRBV27 and TRBJ2-7, with TRBD1 matching over 12 bases. Germline V gene sequence: CDR1 MNHEY, CDR2 SMNVEV (reference sequence). Losses at the gene ends were 7 bases for V and 7 bases for J; bases not matched to a gene: 8. The length of the CDR3 is 14 residues. The CDR3 nucleotides read TGTGCCAGCAAAGGGACAGGGGGCGCGGGGGAGCAGTACTTC. It codes for CASKGTGGAGEQYF.

The rearrangement links TRBV29-1 to TRBJ1-1; TRBD1 might be the D (6 bases). CDR3 length: 14 residues. CDR1 and CDR2 from the germline V gene are SQVTM and ANQGSEA. The CDR3 DNA reads TGCACCTGGGTCCCGGCAGGGGTGAACACTGAAGCTTTCTTT. This gives the protein CTWVPAGVNTEAFF.

V gene TRBV7-9 combines with J gene TRBJ2-1; 9 bases map to TRBD2. V shed 5 bases and J 9 bases; nucleotides not matched to a gene: 2. Germline V gene lookup returns CDR1 SEHNR and CDR2 FQNEAQ (reference sequence). The CDR3 consists of 12 residues. CDR3 in amino acids: CASSQAGGEQFF. CDR3 in DNA: TGTGCCAGCAGCCAAGCGGGAGGTGAGCAGTTCTTC.

DNA for the CDR3: TGTGCCAGCAGCTGGAGACAGTTAGGTCCTAGCAATCAGCCCCAGCATTTT. It yields the protein CASSWRQLGPSNQPQHF. J is TRBJ1-5 and V is TRBV7-2; D possibly corresponds to TRBD1 (5 bases). Germline assignment: CDR1 SGHTA and CDR2 FQGNSA. V lost 4 bases, J lost 0 bases, and 16 bases lay in between. The CDR3 loop spans 17 amino acids.

The rearrangement uses TRBV28 and TRBJ1-1, with no clear D. V shed 7 bases and J shed 11 bases, with 23 bases lying between them. The CDR3 has 14 residues. Per germline, CDR1 MDHEN and CDR2 SYDVKM. The CDR3 loop reads CASIRYRESGHAFF. CDR3 DNA: TGTGCCAGCATTCGTTACCGGGAGTCGGGTCATGCTTTCTTT.

This clone appeared a few times. The genes are TRBV6-5 and TRBJ1-1; D is unclear. The V gene lost 2 bases and the J gene lost 0 bases, with 4 bases spanning the gap. CDR1 is MNHEY and CDR2 is SVGAGI in the germline V gene. CDR3 size: 13 residues. CDR3 loop: CASSYEMNTEAFF. In nucleotides, the CDR3 is TGTGCCAGCAGTTACGAGATGAACACTGAAGCTTTCTTT.

This chain links TRBV2 with TRBJ1-4; D unresolved. V was pared by 5 bases and J by 4 bases, with 14 bases between. The V gene's germline CDR1 is SNHLY and CDR2 FYNNEI. The CDR3 consists of 15 residues. The CDR3 coding sequence is TGTGCCAGCAGTAATTCGGGTTTGGGTAATGAAAAACTGTTTTTT. Its translation: CASSNSGLGNEKLFF.

As regards this clone: This sample also contains other DNA sequences that code for the same CDR3. V is TRBV30 and J is TRBJ2-5, with TRBD1 matching 9 bases. CDR3 length: 15 amino acids. Unmatched junction bases numbered 16, after V lost 3 bases and J lost 11 bases. Per germline, CDR1 GTSNPN and CDR2 SVGIG (reference sequence). CDR3 sequence reads: CAWSAEQGAVGTQYF. The CDR3 DNA sequence: TGTGCCTGGAGCGCCGAACAGGGGGCTGTGGGGACTCAGTACTTC.

A few counts support this clone. J is TRBJ2-7 and V is TRBV7-2; 8 nucleotides match TRBD2. The germline V gene has CDR1 SGHTA and CDR2 FQGNSA. CDR3 length: 16 amino acids. J lost 3 bases, V lost 2 bases, and 9 bases had no gene match. The CDR3 DNA is TGTGCCAGCAGCTTAAGGGCCAGCGGGAGAATCTACGAGCAGTACTTC. Translation gives CASSLRASGRIYEQYF.

The J gene is TRBJ2-2, the V gene TRBV27; the D is unclear. The V and J ends lost 3 bases and 7 bases respectively, with 6 bases between them. This CDR3 region has 12 residues. The germline CDR1 and CDR2 sequences are MNHEY and SMNVEV (reference sequence). Written as DNA, the CDR3 is TGTGCCAGCAGTTTGAGTCACGGGGAGCTGTTTTTT. Its protein product is CASSLSHGELFF.

The rearrangement links TRBV2 to TRBJ2-3, with TRBD1 matching 9 bases. The junction had 11 bases not matched to a gene; V was cut back by 5 bases and J by 5 bases. This CDR3 has 16 residues. Germline CDR1 is SNHLY and CDR2 is FYNNEI. CDR3 DNA: TGTGCCAGCAGTACCACAGGGGGCCCGGGGGGAGATACGCAGTATTTT. This encodes CASSTTGGPGGDTQYF.

The CDR3: CASSFSGTSGSKTQYF. The DNA for the CDR3 is TGTGCCAGCAGCTTCTCCGGGACTAGCGGGAGTAAGACCCAGTACTTC. The rearrangement uses TRBV7-2 and TRBJ2-5; 14 bases match TRBD2. Per the germline V gene, CDR1 is SGHTA and CDR2 is FQGNSA. The ends lost 3 bases at V and 6 bases at J; junction bases unmatched: 6. The CDR3 length is 16 residues.

J is TRBJ2-3 and V is TRBV5-1; 11 bases line up with TRBD1. In germline, CDR1 is SGHRS, CDR2 YFSETQ. V was pared by 2 bases and J by 2 bases, with 10 bases of the junction left unmatched. The CDR3 loop spans 18 amino acids. The CDR3 loop reads CASSFGQGAPRTTDTQYF. DNA of the CDR3: TGCGCCAGCAGCTTTGGACAGGGGGCACCCAGAACCACAGATACGCAGTATTTT. The variable domain in full, completed from reference TRBV5-1 and TRBJ2-3, reads KAGVTQTPRYLIKTRGQQVTLSCSPISGHRSVSWYQQTPGQGLQFLFEYFSETQRNKGNFPGRFSGRQFSNSRSEMNVSTLELGDSALYLCASSFGQGAPRTTDTQYFGPGTRLTVL.

This clone was found once. V and J are TRBV4-3 and TRBJ1-2; 7 bases map to TRBD1. V was clipped by 1 base and J by 5 bases; unmatched bases: 1. The CDR3 is made up of 13 amino acids. Per the germline V gene, CDR1 is LGHNA and CDR2 is YSLEER. In DNA, the CDR3 is TGCGCCAGCAGCCAAGGGACAGGTTATGGCTACACCTTC. Its translation: CASSQGTGYGYTF.

This chain links TRBV19 with TRBJ2-7; unclear D gene. The CDR3 is 14 residues long. The V end lost 4 bases, the J end lost 0 bases, and 10 bases lay between the germline ends. The germline gives CDR1 LNHDA, CDR2 SQIVND (reference sequence). The CDR3 region is CASSRGPTSYEQYF. DNA of the CDR3: TGTGCCAGTAGTAGAGGCCCAACCTCCTACGAGCAGTACTTC.

The chain recombines TRBV9 with TRBJ2-6; tentative D call: TRBD2 (5 bases). The length of the CDR3 is 16 residues. V lost 3 bases and J 2 bases, leaving 12 bases between the germline ends. Germline CDR1 is SGDLS and CDR2 is YYNGEE. CDR3 in amino acids: CASSALRGTGANVLTF. For the CDR3, the DNA is TGTGCCAGCAGCGCGCTTCGAGGGACTGGGGCCAACGTCCTGACTTTC.

The chain is built from TRBV7-9 and TRBJ2-7, with 7 nucleotides matching TRBD1. CDR1 is SEHNR and CDR2 is FQNEAQ in the germline V gene (reference sequence). V shed 5 bases, J shed 6 bases, and the junction held 7 bases outside the gene matches. The CDR3 length is 13 residues. The CDR3 is CASSLQTGTEQYF. For the CDR3, the DNA is TGTGCCAGCAGCCTCCAGACAGGGACCGAGCAGTACTTC.

This clone was detected only once. This chain links TRBV25-1 with TRBJ2-3, with 11 bases aligning to TRBD2. Germline assignment: CDR1 MGHDK and CDR2 SYGVNS. The CDR3 totals 16 residues. The trim removed 4 bases at V and 2 bases at J, leaving 5 bases unmatched. CDR3 sequence reads: CASSAGLAGFTDTQYF. In DNA, the CDR3 is TGTGCCAGCAGTGCTGGACTAGCGGGCTTCACAGATACGCAGTATTTT.

In this sample, this clone turned up once. The chain recombines TRBV11-2 with TRBJ1-1; 8 bases fit TRBD1. J was trimmed by 4 bases and V by 8 bases; bases with no gene match: 9. Germline CDR1 reads SGHAT; CDR2 reads FQNNGV. The CDR3 has 14 residues. CDR3 sequence (DNA): TGTGCCAGCGGAAAGACAGGGGCTACCACTGAAGCTTTCTTT. Translation gives CASGKTGATTEAFF. Full variable domain (outside the CDR3, taken from reference TRBV11-2 and TRBJ1-1): EAGVAQSPRYKIIEKRQSVAFWCNPISGHATLYWYQQILGQGPKLLIQFQNNGVVDDSQLPKDRFSAERLKGVDSTLKIQPAKLEDSAVYLCASGKTGATTEAFFGQGTRLTVV.

The chain couples TRBV6-1 to TRBJ2-2, with D tentatively TRBD2 (7 bases). Germline V CDR1 and CDR2: MNHNS, SASEGT. Between the trimmed V and J ends, which lost 6 bases and 3 bases, there was a span of 14 bases. This CDR3 is 15 amino acids long. The DNA of the CDR3 is TGTGCCAGCAGCCCAAACGGGGGGCACACCGGGGAGCTGTTTTTT. This gives the protein CASSPNGGHTGELFF.

This clone showed up just once. The chain couples TRBV6-4 to TRBJ2-3, with 8 bases fitting TRBD2. V shed 10 bases and J 2 bases; nucleotides not matched to a gene: 11. The CDR3 consists of 15 residues. Per the germline V gene, CDR1 is MRHNA and CDR2 is SNTAGT. DNA of the CDR3: TGTGCCACCACGGGCGGTAGCGGGGACACAGATACGCAGTATTTT. This codes for CATTGGSGDTDTQYF.

The V call is TRBV6-6, the J call TRBJ2-7; D uncertain. Germline assignment: CDR1 MNHNY and CDR2 SVGAGI (reference sequence). The V gene lost 5 bases and the J gene lost 6 bases, with 11 bases spanning the gap. The CDR3 contains 12 residues. The CDR3 region is CASSPPLSEQYF. CDR3 coding DNA: TGTGCCAGCAGTCCCCCTCTATCCGAGCAGTACTTC.